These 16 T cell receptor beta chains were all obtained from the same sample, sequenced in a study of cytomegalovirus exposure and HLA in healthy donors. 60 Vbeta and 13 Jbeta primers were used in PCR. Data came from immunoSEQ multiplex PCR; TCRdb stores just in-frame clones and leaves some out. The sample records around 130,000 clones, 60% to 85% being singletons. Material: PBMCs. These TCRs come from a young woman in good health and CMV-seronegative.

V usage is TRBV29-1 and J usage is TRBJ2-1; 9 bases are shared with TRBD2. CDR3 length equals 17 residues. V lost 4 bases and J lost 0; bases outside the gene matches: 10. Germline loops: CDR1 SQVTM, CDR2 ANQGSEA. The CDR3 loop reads CSVGTWASGNSYNEQFF. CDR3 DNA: TGCAGCGTTGGTACTTGGGCTAGCGGGAACTCCTACAATGAGCAGTTCTTC.

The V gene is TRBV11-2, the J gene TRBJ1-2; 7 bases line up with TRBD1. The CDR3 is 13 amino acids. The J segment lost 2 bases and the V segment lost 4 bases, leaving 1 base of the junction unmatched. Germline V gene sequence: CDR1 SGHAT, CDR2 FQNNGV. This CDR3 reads CASSSDRNYGYTF. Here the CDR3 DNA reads TGTGCCAGCAGCTCGGACAGGAACTATGGCTACACCTTC.

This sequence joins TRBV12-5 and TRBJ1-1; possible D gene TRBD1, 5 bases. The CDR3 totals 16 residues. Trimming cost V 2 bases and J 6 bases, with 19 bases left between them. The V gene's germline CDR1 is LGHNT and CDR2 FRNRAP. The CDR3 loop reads CASGLHIRGVGSEAFF. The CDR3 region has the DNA TGTGCTAGTGGTTTGCACATCCGGGGGGTTGGATCTGAAGCTTTCTTT.

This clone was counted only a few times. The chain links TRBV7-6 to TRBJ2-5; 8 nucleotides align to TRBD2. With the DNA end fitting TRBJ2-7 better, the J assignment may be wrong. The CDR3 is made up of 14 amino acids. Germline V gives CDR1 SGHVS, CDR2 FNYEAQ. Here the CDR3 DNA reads TGTGCCAGCAGCACCGTGGCGGGAGGCGACGAGCAGTACTTC. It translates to CASSTVAGGDEQYF.

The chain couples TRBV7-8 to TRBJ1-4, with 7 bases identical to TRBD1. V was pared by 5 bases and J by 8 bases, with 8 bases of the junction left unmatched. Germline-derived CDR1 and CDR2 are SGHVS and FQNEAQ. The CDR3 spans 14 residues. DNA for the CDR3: TGTGCCAGCAGCAACCGACAGGGTTACGAAAAACTGTTTTTT. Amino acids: CASSNRQGYEKLFF.

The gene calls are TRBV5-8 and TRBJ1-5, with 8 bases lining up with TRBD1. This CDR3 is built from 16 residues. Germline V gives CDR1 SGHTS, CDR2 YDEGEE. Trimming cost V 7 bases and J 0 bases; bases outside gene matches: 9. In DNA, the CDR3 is TGTGCCAGCCTCACGGAGACAGGGGTTAGCAATCAGCCCCAGCATTTT. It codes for CASLTETGVSNQPQHF.

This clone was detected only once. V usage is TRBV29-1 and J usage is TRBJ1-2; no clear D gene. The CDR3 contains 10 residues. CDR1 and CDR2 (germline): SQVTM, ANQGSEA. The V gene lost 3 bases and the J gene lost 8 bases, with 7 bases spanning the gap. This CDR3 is CSVDPLGYTF. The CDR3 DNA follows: TGCAGCGTTGATCCCCTGGGCTACACCTTC.

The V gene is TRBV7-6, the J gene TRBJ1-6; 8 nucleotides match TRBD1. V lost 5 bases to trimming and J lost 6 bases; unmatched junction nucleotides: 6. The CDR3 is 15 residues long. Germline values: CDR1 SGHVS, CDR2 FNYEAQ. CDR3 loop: CASSRDRSGNSPLHF. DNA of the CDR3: TGTGCCAGCAGCAGGGACAGGTCGGGTAATTCACCCCTCCACTTT. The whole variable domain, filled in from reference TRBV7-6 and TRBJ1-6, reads GAGVSQSPRYKVTKRGQDVALRCDPISGHVSLYWYRQALGQGPEFLTYFNYEAQQDKSGLPNDRFSAERPEGSISTLTIQRTEQRDSAMYRCASSRDRSGNSPLHFGNGTRLTVT.

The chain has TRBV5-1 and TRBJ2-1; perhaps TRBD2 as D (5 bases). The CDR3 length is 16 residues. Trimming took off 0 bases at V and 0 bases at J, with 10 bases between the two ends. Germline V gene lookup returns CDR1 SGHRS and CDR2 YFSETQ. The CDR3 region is CASSLGGLSSYNEQFF. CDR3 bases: TGCGCCAGCAGCTTGGGAGGGCTGAGCTCCTACAATGAGCAGTTCTTC.

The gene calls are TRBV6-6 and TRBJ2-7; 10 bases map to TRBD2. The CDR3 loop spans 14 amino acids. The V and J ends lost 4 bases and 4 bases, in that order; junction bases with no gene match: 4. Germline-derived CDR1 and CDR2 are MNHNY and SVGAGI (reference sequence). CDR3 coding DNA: TGTGCCAGCAGTTCCCCTAGCGGGGGTTACGAGCAGTACTTC. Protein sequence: CASSSPSGGYEQYF.

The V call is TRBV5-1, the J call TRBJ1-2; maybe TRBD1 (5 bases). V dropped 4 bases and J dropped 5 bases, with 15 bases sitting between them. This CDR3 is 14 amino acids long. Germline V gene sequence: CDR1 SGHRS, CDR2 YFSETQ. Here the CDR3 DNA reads TGCGCCAGCAGCCTAGGCGGGGGGAGATATGGCTACACCTTC. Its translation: CASSLGGGRYGYTF.

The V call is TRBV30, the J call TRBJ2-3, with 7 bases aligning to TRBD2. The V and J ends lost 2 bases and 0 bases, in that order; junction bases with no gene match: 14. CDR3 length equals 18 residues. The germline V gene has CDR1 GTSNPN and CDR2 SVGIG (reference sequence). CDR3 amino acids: CAWSKRAGVPASTDTQYF. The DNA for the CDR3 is TGTGCCTGGAGTAAACGGGCGGGAGTGCCGGCTAGCACAGATACGCAGTATTTT.

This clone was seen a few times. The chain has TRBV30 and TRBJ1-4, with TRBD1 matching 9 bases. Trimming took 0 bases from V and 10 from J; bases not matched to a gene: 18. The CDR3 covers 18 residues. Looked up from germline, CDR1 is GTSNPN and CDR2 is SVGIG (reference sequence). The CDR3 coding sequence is TGTGCCTGGAGTGTACTCCCTTTTTCGGGACAGGGAAAGTCAAAACTGTTTTTT. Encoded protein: CAWSVLPFSGQGKSKLFF. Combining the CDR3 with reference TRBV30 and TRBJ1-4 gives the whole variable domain SQTIHQWPATLVQPVGSPLSLECTVEGTSNPNLYWYRQAAGRGLQLLFYSVGIGQISSEVPQNLSASRPQDRQFILSSKKLLLSDSGFYLCAWSVLPFSGQGKSKLFFGSGTQLSVL.

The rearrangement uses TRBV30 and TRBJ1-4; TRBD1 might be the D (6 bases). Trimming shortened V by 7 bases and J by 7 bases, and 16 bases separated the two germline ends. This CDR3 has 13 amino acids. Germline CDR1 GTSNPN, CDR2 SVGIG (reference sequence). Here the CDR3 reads CASSGDTGEKLFF. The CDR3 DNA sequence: TGTGCCTCTAGCGGGGACACCGGTGAAAAACTGTTTTTT.

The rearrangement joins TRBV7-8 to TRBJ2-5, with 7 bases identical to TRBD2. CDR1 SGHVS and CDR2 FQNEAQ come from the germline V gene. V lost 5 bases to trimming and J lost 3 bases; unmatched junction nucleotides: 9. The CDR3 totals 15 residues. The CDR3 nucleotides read TGTGCCAGCAGCCTACGTGGAGGGAGGGAAGAGACCCAGTACTTC. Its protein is CASSLRGGREETQYF.

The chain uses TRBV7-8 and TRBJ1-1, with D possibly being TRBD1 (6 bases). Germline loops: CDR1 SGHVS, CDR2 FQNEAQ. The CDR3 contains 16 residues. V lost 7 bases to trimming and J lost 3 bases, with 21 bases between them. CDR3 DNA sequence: TGTGCCAGCACGTTTAGGCTGGGGGCGCGGGACACTGAAGCTTTCTTT. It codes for CASTFRLGARDTEAFF. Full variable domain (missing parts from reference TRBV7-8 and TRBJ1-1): GAGVSQSPRYKVAKRGQDVALRCDPISGHVSLFWYQQALGQGPEFLTYFQNEAQLDKSGLPSDRFFAERPEGSVSTLKIQRTQQEDSAVYLCASTFRLGARDTEAFFGQGTRLTVV.